These 24 T cell receptor beta chains share one sample of origin, sequenced in a study of T cells in Graves' hyperthyroidism and ophthalmopathy. The investigators amplified TCR beta CDR3 regions from RNA transcripts. TCR CDR3 underwent first-round RT-PCR with the HTBI primer set. TCRdb itself ran the multiplex PCR reads through MiXCR, one entry per CDR3 protein. The sample consists of almost 350,000 distinct CDR3 sequences, 15% to 20% of them appearing once. What was sequenced was blood. These receptors all stem from a woman aged 40 to 50 with Graves' ophthalmopathy.

To note about this clonotype: This could be a read error, since a much larger clone is one nucleotide away. The rearrangement links TRBV11-2 to TRBJ1-5; D remains ambiguous. Germline values: CDR1 SGHAT, CDR2 FQNNGV. The CDR3 is made up of 14 amino acids. Trimming left V 5 bases short and J 3 bases short, with 11 bases between. For the CDR3, the DNA is TGTGCCAGCAGCCCGGACGAATTCAATCAGCCCCAGCATTTT. Translation: CASSPDEFNQPQHF.

This clonotype was observed many times. CDR3 DNA sequence: TGTGCCAGTACCCCTTTTGTGCGGGCTAACAATCAGCCCCAGCATTTT. Translated: CASTPFVRANNQPQHF. The chain employs TRBV19 and TRBJ1-5; D ambiguous. The CDR3 spans 16 residues. The germline V gene has CDR1 LNHDA and CDR2 SQIVND (reference sequence). V lost 7 bases and J 3 bases, leaving 19 bases between the germline ends.

At least ten counts were recorded for this clonotype. The chain couples TRBV7-2 to TRBJ2-5; 12 bases line up with TRBD1. V trimming: 5 bases; J trimming: 4 bases; junction bases outside the gene matches: 8. The germline gives CDR1 SGHTA, CDR2 FQGNSA. The CDR3 runs to 16 residues. In DNA form, the CDR3 reads TGTGCCAGCAGCCCGGGGACAGGGGGCTACAGAGAGACCCAGTACTTC. This sequence encodes CASSPGTGGYRETQYF.

This clonotype was observed many times. The gene calls are TRBV6-1 and TRBJ2-5, with D perhaps TRBD2 (5 bases). The ends were cut back, 9 bases at V and 5 bases at J, with 19 bases in the middle. The CDR3 contains 14 residues. In germline, CDR1 is MNHNS, CDR2 SASEGT. As DNA, the CDR3 is TGTGCCAGTACGAAGTCGGGATCTGAGGAGACCCAGTACTTC. Translating it yields CASTKSGSEETQYF.

In this sample, this clonotype turned up many times. The chain is built from TRBV5-1 and TRBJ2-2, with D perhaps matching TRBD2 (5 bases). In germline, CDR1 is SGHRS, CDR2 YFSETQ. V lost 4 bases and J 0 bases, leaving 13 bases between the germline ends. CDR3 length: 16 amino acids. CDR3 sequence (DNA): TGCGCCAGCAGCAATAGTGCCGGGACGAACACCGGGGAGCTGTTTTTT. Its protein is CASSNSAGTNTGELFF.

This clonotype occurred once. The chain is built from TRBV6-5 and TRBJ2-7; D uncertain. V was shortened by 0 bases and J by 2 bases, with 8 bases between the two germline ends. The length of the CDR3 is 14 residues. CDR1 and CDR2 from the germline V gene are MNHEY and SVGAGI. CDR3 sequence: CASSYSDSTYEQYF. The CDR3 coding sequence is TGTGCCAGCAGTTACTCTGACTCCACCTACGAGCAGTACTTC.

This clonotype was seen ten or more times. CDR3: CATSVGQGVGETQYF. CDR3 in DNA: TGTGCCACCAGCGTGGGACAGGGGGTCGGAGAGACCCAGTACTTC. The J gene is TRBJ2-5, the V gene TRBV24-1; 11 bases agree with TRBD1. The V segment lost 7 bases and the J segment 4 bases; nucleotides outside the gene matches: 7. There are 15 residues in the CDR3. Germline V CDR1 and CDR2: KGHDR, SFDVKD.

V is TRBV27 and J is TRBJ1-2; D remains ambiguous. Germline V gives CDR1 MNHEY, CDR2 SMNVEV (reference sequence). Trimming cost V 5 bases and J 14 bases, with 24 bases left between them. The CDR3 is 14 residues long. CDR3 sequence reads: CASSLSYPPGASTF. The CDR3, as DNA: TGTGCCAGCAGTCTGAGTTACCCACCGGGCGCGTCGACCTTC.

This clonotype appeared many times. The chain is built from TRBV6-2 or TRBV6-3 and TRBJ2-2; TRBD1 aligns across 11 bases. This CDR3 comprises 17 residues. V lost 2 bases, J lost 2 bases, and 4 bases stayed unmatched. CDR1 is MNHEY, CDR2 SVGEGT, per germline. CDR3 sequence: CASSYRTGGENTGELFF. CDR3 nucleotides: TGTGCCAGCAGTTACCGGACAGGGGGCGAAAACACCGGGGAGCTGTTTTTT.

V gene TRBV12-3 or TRBV12-4 combines with J gene TRBJ2-7, with 10 positions matching TRBD1. The CDR3 has 15 residues. V lost 0 bases and J lost 5; bases outside the gene matches: 4. CDR3 in DNA: TGTGCCAGCAGTTTAGCCCTGACAGGGGGCGACGAGCAGTACTTC. It codes for CASSLALTGGDEQYF.

This clonotype appeared many times. V is TRBV12-3 or TRBV12-4 and J is TRBJ1-1; 7 bases fit TRBD1. V shed 7 bases and J 1 base; nucleotides not matched to a gene: 9. CDR3 length: 15 amino acids. CDR3 protein: CASTRTGVANTEAFF. The CDR3 region has the DNA TGTGCCAGCACCCGGACAGGCGTCGCGAACACTGAAGCTTTCTTT.

This clonotype was recorded at least ten times. CDR3 amino acids: CASSSADWGLGTQYF. The CDR3 DNA is TGTGCCAGCAGTTCGGCCGATTGGGGGCTCGGGACCCAGTACTTC. The rearrangement links TRBV28 to TRBJ2-5; D perhaps matches TRBD1 (6 bases). The CDR3 spans 15 residues. CDR1 and CDR2 (germline): MDHEN, SYDVKM. The ends were cut back, 4 bases at V and 7 bases at J, with 19 bases in the middle. Combining the CDR3 with reference TRBV28 and TRBJ2-5 gives the whole variable domain DVKVTQSSRYLVKRTGEKVFLECVQDMDHENMFWYRQDPGLGLRLIYFSYDVKMKEKGDIPEGYSVSREKKERFSLILESASTNQTSMYLCASSSADWGLGTQYFGPGTRLLVL.

The V and J genes are TRBV27 and TRBJ2-7, with D possibly being TRBD2 (6 bases). Germline V gene lookup returns CDR1 MNHEY and CDR2 SMNVEV (reference sequence). The CDR3 is 15 amino acids. Between the trimmed V and J ends, which lost 3 bases and 4 bases, there was a span of 16 bases. In DNA, the CDR3 is TGTGCCAGCAGTTTCTCCTCGGGACTTTTGTACGAGCAGTACTTC. Amino acid sequence: CASSFSSGLLYEQYF.

This clonotype was counted many times. J is TRBJ2-5 and V is TRBV19; D is unclear. CDR1 is LNHDA, CDR2 SQIVND, per germline (reference sequence). Trimming removed 6 bases at V and 5 bases at J, with 10 bases between. The CDR3 consists of 12 residues. The CDR3 reads CASRGFGETQYF. The CDR3 DNA is TGTGCCAGTAGAGGCTTCGGGGAGACCCAGTACTTC.

This clonotype was picked up many times. V gene TRBV5-1 combines with J gene TRBJ2-2; D call uncertain. The CDR3 is 15 amino acids. Germline loops: CDR1 SGHRS, CDR2 YFSETQ. V lost 3 bases and J lost 3, with 12 bases in between. The CDR3 sequence is CASSSEIADTGELFF. The CDR3 nucleotides read TGCGCCAGCAGCTCGGAAATTGCGGACACCGGGGAGCTGTTTTTT.

This clonotype was seen repeatedly, ten times or more. This chain joins TRBV28 and TRBJ2-1, with 7 bases fitting TRBD2. V shed 3 bases, J shed 10 bases, and the junction held 9 bases outside the gene matches. The CDR3 is 14 amino acids. Germline V gives CDR1 MDHEN, CDR2 SYDVKM. CDR3 nucleotides: TGTGCCAGCAGTTTTCAGCGGGAAGGGGTGGAGCAGTTCTTC. It yields the protein CASSFQREGVEQFF.

As regards this clonotype: It may be a read error: a sequence one base away is much more abundant. The gene calls are TRBV5-5 and TRBJ1-5; tentative D call: TRBD1 (5 bases). V was shortened by 2 bases and J by 7 bases, with 13 bases between the two germline ends. This CDR3 contains 14 residues. Germline V gives CDR1 SGHKS, CDR2 YYEKEE (reference sequence). This chain's CDR3 is CASSFIGTVQPQHF. As DNA, the CDR3 is TGTGCCAGCAGCTTTATCGGGACGGTGCAGCCCCAGCATTTT.

This clonotype was recorded many times. The chain uses TRBV24-1 and TRBJ2-5; 12 nucleotides line up with TRBD1. CDR3 length equals 15 residues. CDR1 KGHDR and CDR2 SFDVKD come from the germline V gene. The trim removed 6 bases at V and 5 bases at J, leaving 6 bases unmatched. The CDR3 region is CATSRGDRGHETQYF. CDR3 nucleotide sequence: TGTGCCACCAGTCGAGGGGACAGGGGGCACGAGACCCAGTACTTC.

Ten or more counts support this clonotype. The V gene is TRBV6-5, the J gene TRBJ2-7; TRBD1 matches at 8 bases. CDR1 is MNHEY and CDR2 is SVGAGI in the germline V gene. Losses at the gene ends were 2 bases for V and 5 bases for J; bases not matched to a gene: 8. The CDR3 runs to 15 residues. The CDR3 loop is CASSYGAGGIDEQYF. The CDR3, as DNA: TGTGCCAGCAGTTACGGAGCAGGGGGCATCGACGAGCAGTACTTC.

This rearrangement joins TRBV11-2 to TRBJ2-7, with a possible D match to TRBD2 (6 bases). This CDR3 has 15 amino acids. The germline V gene encodes CDR1 SGHAT and CDR2 FQNNGV. V lost 5 bases to trimming and J lost 3 bases, with 17 bases between them. In DNA form, the CDR3 reads TGTGCCAGCAGCAACAGACCCGGCGGGGTCTACGAGCAGTACTTC. Translation: CASSNRPGGVYEQYF.

This clonotype has at least ten counts. V and J are TRBV20-1 and TRBJ2-4; possibly TRBD1 for D (5 bases). Germline V gives CDR1 DFQATT, CDR2 SNEGSKA (reference sequence). Trimming removed 5 bases from V and 7 bases from J, with 18 bases in between. The CDR3 runs to 14 residues. The CDR3 sequence is CSAYDSFSHNIQYF. The CDR3 DNA reads TGCAGTGCTTACGACAGTTTCTCCCACAACATTCAGTACTTC.

This clonotype was seen repeatedly, ten times or more. The V call is TRBV2, the J call TRBJ2-7, with D hard to call. CDR1 SNHLY and CDR2 FYNNEI come from the germline V gene. The CDR3 is made up of 9 amino acids. V lost 6 bases and J 8 bases, leaving 5 bases between the germline ends. The CDR3 region has the DNA TGTGCCAGCAGGGAAAAGCAGTACTTC. Its protein product is CASREKQYF.

This clonotype has at least ten counts. The chain couples TRBV30 to TRBJ2-2, with D possibly TRBD1 on 6 matching bases. The V end was cut by 4 bases, the J end by 6 bases, with 15 bases between. Germline V gene data show CDR1 as GTSNPN and CDR2 as SVGIG (reference sequence). This CDR3 has 14 residues. This CDR3 is CAWTATRQAGELFF. The CDR3 DNA follows: TGTGCCTGGACTGCCACTCGACAGGCCGGGGAGCTGTTTTTT.

V is TRBV27 and J is TRBJ1-5, with 8 bases that match TRBD1. Germline V gives CDR1 MNHEY, CDR2 SMNVEV (reference sequence). Trimming cost V 5 bases and J 4 bases; bases outside gene matches: 10. CDR3 length: 16 amino acids. The CDR3 is CASSITGTGRNQPQHF. The CDR3 bases are TGTGCCAGCAGTATTACCGGGACAGGACGTAATCAGCCCCAGCATTTT.